This note documents a single T cell receptor beta chain sequence. As originally analysed: Amplification with reference gene primers provided the estimates of nucleated cell counts. Libraries were prepared by immunoSEQ multiplex PCR; TCRdb keeps only in-frame clonotypes and omits some of them. Clone size and the V and J calls come from that table; the DNA yielded D and trimming. The table lists fewer than 200,000 clones, roughly 80% of them singletons. This entry comes from a study of blood T cell repertoires in COVID-19. About the study: Acute and convalescent COVID-19 specimens originated in the United States, Italy and Spain.

The CDR3 is made up of 16 amino acids. Trimming at V came to 6 bases and at J to 3 bases, leaving 12 bases not matched to a gene. Germline V gene sequence: CDR1 LGHDT, CDR2 YNNKEL (reference sequence). Followed over time, Seattle patients had been enrolled while infection was active. The sequenced sample was peripheral blood. The gene calls are TRBV3-1 (or the pseudogene TRBV3-2) and TRBJ2-5; TRBD1 matches at 8 bases. The clonotype originates from a woman aged 80 or over with COVID-19, enrolled during active disease. The CDR3 spells CASSPRTGRDEETQYF. In nucleotides, the CDR3 is TGTGCCAGCAGTCCCCGGACAGGGCGGGACGAAGAGACCCAGTACTTC.